This entry features one TCR beta chain sequence. Its antigen is as yet unknown. Every patient had mismatch repair deficiency by PCR or immunohistochemistry. TCRs were sequenced from three patients responding to pembrolizumab. TCRdb's copy holds only in-frame clones and misses some; the assay was immunoSEQ multiplex PCR. The sample holds tens of thousands of clones, around 80% seen once. These data come from a study of PD-1 blockade in mismatch repair-deficient tumors. The germline V and J ends were trimmed by 4 bases and 0 bases, with 13 bases remaining between them. This CDR3 spans 16 amino acids. Germline CDR1 and CDR2: LNHNV and YYDKDF (reference sequence). Points from the study as a whole: Tumor-resident clones, often undetectable pretreatment in blood, expanded then contracted after pembrolizumab.

The source was peripheral blood, collected 4 weeks after starting pembrolizumab. This chain links TRBV15 with TRBJ1-5, with a weak D call TRBD1 (6 bases). This clonotype originated in an adult with mismatch repair-deficient cancer. CDR3 sequence: CATSTQGSGSNQPQHF. In DNA form, the CDR3 reads TGTGCCACCAGCACACAGGGTAGCGGTAGCAATCAGCCCCAGCATTTT.